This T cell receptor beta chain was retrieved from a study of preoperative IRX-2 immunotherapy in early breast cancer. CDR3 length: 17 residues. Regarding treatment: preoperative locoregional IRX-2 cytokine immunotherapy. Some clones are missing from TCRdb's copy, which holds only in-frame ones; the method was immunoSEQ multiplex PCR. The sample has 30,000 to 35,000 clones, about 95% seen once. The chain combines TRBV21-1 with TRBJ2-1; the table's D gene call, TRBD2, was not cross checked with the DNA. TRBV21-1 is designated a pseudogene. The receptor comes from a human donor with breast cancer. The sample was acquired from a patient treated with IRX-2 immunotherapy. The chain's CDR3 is CATPGLAQFSSYNEQFF. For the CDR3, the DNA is TGTGCCACCCCGGGACTAGCGCAATTTTCGTCCTACAATGAGCAGTTCTTC.